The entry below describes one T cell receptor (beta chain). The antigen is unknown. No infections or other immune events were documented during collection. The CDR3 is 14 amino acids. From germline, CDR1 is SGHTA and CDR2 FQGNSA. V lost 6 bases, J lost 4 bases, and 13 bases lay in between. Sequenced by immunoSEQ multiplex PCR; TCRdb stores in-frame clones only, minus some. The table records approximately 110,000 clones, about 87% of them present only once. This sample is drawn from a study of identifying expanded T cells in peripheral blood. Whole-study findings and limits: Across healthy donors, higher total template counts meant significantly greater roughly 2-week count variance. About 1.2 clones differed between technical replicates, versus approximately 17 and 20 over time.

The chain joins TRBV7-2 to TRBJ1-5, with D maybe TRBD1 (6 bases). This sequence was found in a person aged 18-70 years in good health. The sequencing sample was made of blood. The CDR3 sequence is CASSQTGQNQPQHF. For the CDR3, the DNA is TGTGCCAGCAGTCAAACGGGACAAAATCAGCCCCAGCATTTT.